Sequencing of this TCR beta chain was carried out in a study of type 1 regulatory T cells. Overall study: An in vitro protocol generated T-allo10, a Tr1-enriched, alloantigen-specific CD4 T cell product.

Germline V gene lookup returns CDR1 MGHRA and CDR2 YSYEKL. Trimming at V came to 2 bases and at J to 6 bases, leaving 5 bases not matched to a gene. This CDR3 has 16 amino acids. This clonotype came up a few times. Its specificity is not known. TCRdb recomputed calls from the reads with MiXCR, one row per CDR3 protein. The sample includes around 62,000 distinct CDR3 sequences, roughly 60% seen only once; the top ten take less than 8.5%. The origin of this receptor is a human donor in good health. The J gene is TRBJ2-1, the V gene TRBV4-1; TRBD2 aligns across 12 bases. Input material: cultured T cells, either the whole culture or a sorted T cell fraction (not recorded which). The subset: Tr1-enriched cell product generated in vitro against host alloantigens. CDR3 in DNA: TGCGCCAGCAGCCAATGGCTAGCGGGAGGGCGCAATGAGCAGTTCTTC. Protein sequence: CASSQWLAGGRNEQFF.